This T cell receptor beta chain appears in the sequencing data of a study of chemoradiotherapy in HPV16-positive cancers. General study points: Better recurrence-free survival went with HPV-responsive T-cell expansion in HPV16-positive patients. During treatment, candidate HPV-specific clones and E7-related motifs expanded in tumor.

The V gene lost 5 bases and the J gene lost 1 base, with 5 bases spanning the gap. CDR1 is SGHVS, CDR2 FQNEAQ, per germline. There are 12 residues in the CDR3. Method: immunoSEQ multiplex PCR; TCRdb's copy keeps in-frame clones and lacks some. The sample has thousands of clones; roughly 73% are singletons. To note about this clone: Its target is unknown.

This receptor was identified in a human donor with HPV-associated anogenital cancer. The J gene is TRBJ1-1, the V gene TRBV7-8; D uncertain. The sample here was tumor tissue, taken from a patient who underwent chemoradiotherapy. In DNA form, the CDR3 reads TGTGCCAGCAGCCTACAGAACACTGAAGCTTTCTTT. Translation gives CASSLQNTEAFF.